This TCR beta chain appears in the sequencing data of a study of T-cell reconstitution after alpha-beta-depleted transplantation in children. Preparation of the TCRbeta library involved a method that used unique molecular identifiers. TCRdb called the PCR reads again in MiXCR, with one record for every CDR3 protein. The table lists about 690,000 distinct CDR3 sequences, around 16% of them singletons. This clonotype has a count of ten or more. The CDR3 covers 17 residues. V was clipped by 1 base and J by 1 base; unmatched bases: 8. Germline values: CDR1 LGHNA, CDR2 YSLEER. This sequence originates from a human donor who donated a stem cell graft to a child with acute myeloid leukemia. The chain carries TRBV4-3 and TRBJ2-7; 9 bases match TRBD1. The sequencing used PBMCs from the stem cell graft donor, collected from the stem cell graft. Here the CDR3 DNA reads TGCGCCAGCAGCCAAGGCGTCGTGGGACAGGGATCCTACGAGCAGTACTTC. It codes for CASSQGVVGQGSYEQYF.